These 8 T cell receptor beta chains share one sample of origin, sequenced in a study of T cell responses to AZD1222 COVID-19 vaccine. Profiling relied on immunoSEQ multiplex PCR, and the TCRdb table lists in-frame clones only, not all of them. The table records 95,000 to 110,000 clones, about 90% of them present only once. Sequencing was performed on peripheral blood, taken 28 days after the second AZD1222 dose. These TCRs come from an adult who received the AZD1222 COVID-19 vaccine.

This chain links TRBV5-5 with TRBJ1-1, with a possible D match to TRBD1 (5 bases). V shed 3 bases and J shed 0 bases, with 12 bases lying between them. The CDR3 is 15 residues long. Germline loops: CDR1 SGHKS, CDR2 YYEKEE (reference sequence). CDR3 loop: CASSYRTGVNTEAFF. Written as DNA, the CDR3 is TGTGCCAGCAGCTACCGGACGGGGGTGAACACTGAAGCTTTCTTT. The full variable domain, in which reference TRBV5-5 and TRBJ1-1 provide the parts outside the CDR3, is DAGVTQSPTHLIKTRGQQVTLRCSPISGHKSVSWYQQVLGQGPQFIFQYYEKEERGRGNFPDRFSARQFPNYSSELNVNALLLGDSALYLCASSYRTGVNTEAFFGQGTRLTVV.

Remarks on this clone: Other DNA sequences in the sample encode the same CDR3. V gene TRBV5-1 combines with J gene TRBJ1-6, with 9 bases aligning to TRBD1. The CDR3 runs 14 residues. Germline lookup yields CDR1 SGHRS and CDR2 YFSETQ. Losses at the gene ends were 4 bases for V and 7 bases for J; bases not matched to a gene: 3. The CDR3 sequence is CASSTGQGNSPLHF. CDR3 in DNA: TGCGCCAGCAGCACTGGACAGGGGAATTCACCCCTCCACTTT.

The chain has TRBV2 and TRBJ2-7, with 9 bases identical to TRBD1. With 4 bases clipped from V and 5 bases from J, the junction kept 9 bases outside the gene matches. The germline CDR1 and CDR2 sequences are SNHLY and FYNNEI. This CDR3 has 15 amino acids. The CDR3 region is CASSAPLDRGNEQYF. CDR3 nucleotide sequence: TGTGCCAGCAGTGCCCCCCTGGACAGGGGCAACGAGCAGTACTTC.

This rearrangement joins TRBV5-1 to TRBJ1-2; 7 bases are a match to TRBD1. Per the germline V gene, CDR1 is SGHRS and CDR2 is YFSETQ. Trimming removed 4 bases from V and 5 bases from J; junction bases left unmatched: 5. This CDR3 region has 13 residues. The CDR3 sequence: CASSIGTEYGYTF. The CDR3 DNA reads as TGCGCCAGCAGCATAGGGACAGAATATGGCTACACCTTC. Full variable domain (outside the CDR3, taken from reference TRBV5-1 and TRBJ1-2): KAGVTQTPRYLIKTRGQQVTLSCSPISGHRSVSWYQQTPGQGLQFLFEYFSETQRNKGNFPGRFSGRQFSNSRSEMNVSTLELGDSALYLCASSIGTEYGYTFGSGTRLTVV.

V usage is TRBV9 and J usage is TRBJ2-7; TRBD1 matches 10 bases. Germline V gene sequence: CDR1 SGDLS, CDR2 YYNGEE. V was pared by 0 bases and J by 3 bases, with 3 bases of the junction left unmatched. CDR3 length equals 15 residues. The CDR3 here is CASSVGDRGYYEQYF. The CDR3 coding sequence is TGTGCCAGCAGCGTAGGGGACAGGGGATACTACGAGCAGTACTTC. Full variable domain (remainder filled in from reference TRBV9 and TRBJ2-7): DSGVTQTPKHLITATGQRVTLRCSPRSGDLSVYWYQQSLDQGLQFLIQYYNGEERAKGNILERFSAQQFPDLHSELNLSSLELGDSALYFCASSVGDRGYYEQYFGPGTRLTVT.

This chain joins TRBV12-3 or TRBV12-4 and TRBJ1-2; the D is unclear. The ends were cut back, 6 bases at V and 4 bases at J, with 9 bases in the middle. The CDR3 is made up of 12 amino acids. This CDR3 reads CASRSIGYGYTF. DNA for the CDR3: TGTGCCAGCAGATCCATAGGCTATGGCTACACCTTC.

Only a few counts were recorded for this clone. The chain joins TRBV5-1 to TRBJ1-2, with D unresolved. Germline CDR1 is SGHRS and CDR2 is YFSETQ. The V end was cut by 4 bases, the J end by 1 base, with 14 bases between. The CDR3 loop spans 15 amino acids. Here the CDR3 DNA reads TGCGCCAGCAGCGGCGGGGAAAAGGGTAACTATGGCTACACCTTC. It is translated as CASSGGEKGNYGYTF. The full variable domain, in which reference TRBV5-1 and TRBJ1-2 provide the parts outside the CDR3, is KAGVTQTPRYLIKTRGQQVTLSCSPISGHRSVSWYQQTPGQGLQFLFEYFSETQRNKGNFPGRFSGRQFSNSRSEMNVSTLELGDSALYLCASSGGEKGNYGYTFGSGTRLTVV.

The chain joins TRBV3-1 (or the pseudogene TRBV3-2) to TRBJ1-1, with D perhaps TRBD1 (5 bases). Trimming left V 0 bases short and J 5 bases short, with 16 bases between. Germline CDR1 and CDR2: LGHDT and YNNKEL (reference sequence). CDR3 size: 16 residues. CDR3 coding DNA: TGTGCCAGCAGCCAAGATGTGGGGGGATCAGCGACTGAAGCTTTCTTT. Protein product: CASSQDVGGSATEAFF.